This TCR beta chain was observed in a study of CD8+CD57+ T cells in acquired aplastic anemia. Study summary: Sorted cells (CD4+ and CD8+) yielded DNA amounts that averaged roughly 3.2 ug.

The germline CDR1 and CDR2 sequences are LNHNV and YYDKDF (reference sequence). Trimming removed 4 bases from V and 5 bases from J; junction bases left unmatched: 5. The CDR3 extends over 14 amino acids. Comments on this clonotype: Its specificity is not known.

Genomic DNA, the template, was used for profiling of the TCR beta VDJ and CDR3. Via MiXCR, TCRdb re-called the reads, giving one row per CDR3 protein. The sample records 86,000 or so distinct CDR3 sequences, under 50% being singletons. Study results and caveats: A significant difference in CD8+ Simpson's diversity between patients and controls was not found.

The sequenced sample consisted of sorted CD4+, CD8+, or CD8+CD57+ T cells (not recorded which) from PBMCs. The chain joins TRBV15 to TRBJ1-1; 9 nucleotides line up with TRBD1. This clonotype was obtained from a human donor in good health, serving as a control. Here the CDR3 DNA reads TGTGCCACCAGCACCGGACAGGGGACAACTGAAGCTTTCTTT. As protein: CATSTGQGTTEAFF.